This T cell receptor beta chain was captured by sequencing in a study of blood T cells in healthy people across ages. Germline V gene lookup returns CDR1 SQVTM and CDR2 ANQGSEA. V dropped 5 bases and J dropped 4; count of bases not matched to a gene: 3. CDR3 length equals 13 residues. For the second PCR, which ran for roughly 7 to 11 cycles, a sample-barcoded 5' primer and a J-beta primer mix were used. Every sample gave at least 2.5 million paired-end reads containing CDR3. MiXCR was run by TCRdb on the 5' RACE reads, yielding one entry per CDR3 protein. The data show about 670,000 distinct CDR3 sequences, 45% to 60% seen once. Per sample, no less than 6 micrograms of total RNA were extracted.

Sequencing used blood. This receptor was taken from an elderly woman in good health. The V and J genes are TRBV29-1 and TRBJ2-3; 10 positions agree with TRBD2. The CDR3 nucleotides read TGCAGCGTTCGTCTAGCGGGAGCAGATACGCAGTATTTT. This encodes CSVRLAGADTQYF.